This T cell receptor beta chain was sequenced during a study of cytomegalovirus exposure and HLA in healthy donors. Germline-derived CDR1 and CDR2 are SQVTM and ANQGSEA. The CDR3 consists of 12 residues. Trimming shortened V by 4 bases and J by 4 bases, and 8 bases separated the two germline ends. 60 Vbeta and 13 Jbeta primers were used in PCR. Sequencing used immunoSEQ multiplex PCR; TCRdb keeps in-frame clones, though not all of them. Seen here are around 200,000 clones, approximately 80% observed once, and the top ten hold 1.7%. This chain uses TRBV29-1 with TRBJ1-5; the D gene is possibly TRBD1 (6 bases). Sequences were obtained from PBMCs. The TCR originated in a man aged 50 or older in good health and CMV-seronegative. The CDR3 reads CSVGQANQPQHF. The CDR3 region has the DNA TGCAGCGTTGGACAGGCAAATCAGCCCCAGCATTTT.